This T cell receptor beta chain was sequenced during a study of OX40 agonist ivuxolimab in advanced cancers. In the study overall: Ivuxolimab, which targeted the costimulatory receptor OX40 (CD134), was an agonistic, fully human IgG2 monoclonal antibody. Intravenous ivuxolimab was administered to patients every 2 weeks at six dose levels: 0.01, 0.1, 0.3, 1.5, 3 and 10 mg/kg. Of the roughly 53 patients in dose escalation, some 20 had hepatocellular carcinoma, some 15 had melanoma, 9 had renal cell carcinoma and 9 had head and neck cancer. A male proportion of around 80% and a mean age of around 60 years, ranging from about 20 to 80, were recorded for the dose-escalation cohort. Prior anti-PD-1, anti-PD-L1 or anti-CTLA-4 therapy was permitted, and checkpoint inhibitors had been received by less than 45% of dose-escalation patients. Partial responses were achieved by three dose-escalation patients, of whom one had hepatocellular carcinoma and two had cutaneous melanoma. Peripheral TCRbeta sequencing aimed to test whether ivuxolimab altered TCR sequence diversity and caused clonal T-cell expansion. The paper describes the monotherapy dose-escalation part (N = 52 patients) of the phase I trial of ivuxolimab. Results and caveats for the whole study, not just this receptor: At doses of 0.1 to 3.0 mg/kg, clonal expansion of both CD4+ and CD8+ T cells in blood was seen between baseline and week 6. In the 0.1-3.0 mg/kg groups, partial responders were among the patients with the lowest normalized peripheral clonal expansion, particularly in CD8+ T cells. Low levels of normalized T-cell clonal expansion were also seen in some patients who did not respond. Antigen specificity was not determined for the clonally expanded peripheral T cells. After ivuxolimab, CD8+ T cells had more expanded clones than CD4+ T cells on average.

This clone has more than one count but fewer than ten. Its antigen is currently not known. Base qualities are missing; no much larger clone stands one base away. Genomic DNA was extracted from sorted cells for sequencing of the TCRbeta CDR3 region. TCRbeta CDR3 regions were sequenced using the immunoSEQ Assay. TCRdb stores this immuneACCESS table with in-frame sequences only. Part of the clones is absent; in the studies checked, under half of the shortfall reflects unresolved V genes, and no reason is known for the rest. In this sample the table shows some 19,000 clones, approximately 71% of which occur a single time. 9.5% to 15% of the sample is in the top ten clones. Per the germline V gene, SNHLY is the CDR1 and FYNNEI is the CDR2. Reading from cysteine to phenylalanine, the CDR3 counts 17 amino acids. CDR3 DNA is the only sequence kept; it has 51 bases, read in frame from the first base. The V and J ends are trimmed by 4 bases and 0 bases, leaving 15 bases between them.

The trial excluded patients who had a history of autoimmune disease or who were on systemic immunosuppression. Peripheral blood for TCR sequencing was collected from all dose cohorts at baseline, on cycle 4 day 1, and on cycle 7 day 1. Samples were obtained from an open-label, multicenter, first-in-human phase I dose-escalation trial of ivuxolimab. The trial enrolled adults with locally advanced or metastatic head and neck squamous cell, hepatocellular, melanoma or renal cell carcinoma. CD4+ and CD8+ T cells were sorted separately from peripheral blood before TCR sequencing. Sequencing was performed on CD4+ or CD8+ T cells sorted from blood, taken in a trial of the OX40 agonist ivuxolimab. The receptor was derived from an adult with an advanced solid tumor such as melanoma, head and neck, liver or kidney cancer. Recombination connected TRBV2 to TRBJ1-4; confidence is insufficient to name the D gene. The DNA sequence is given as TGTGCCAGCAGTGGACAAAATCCGGTTGCAACTAATGAAAAACTGTTTTTT. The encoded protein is CASSGQNPVATNEKLFF.